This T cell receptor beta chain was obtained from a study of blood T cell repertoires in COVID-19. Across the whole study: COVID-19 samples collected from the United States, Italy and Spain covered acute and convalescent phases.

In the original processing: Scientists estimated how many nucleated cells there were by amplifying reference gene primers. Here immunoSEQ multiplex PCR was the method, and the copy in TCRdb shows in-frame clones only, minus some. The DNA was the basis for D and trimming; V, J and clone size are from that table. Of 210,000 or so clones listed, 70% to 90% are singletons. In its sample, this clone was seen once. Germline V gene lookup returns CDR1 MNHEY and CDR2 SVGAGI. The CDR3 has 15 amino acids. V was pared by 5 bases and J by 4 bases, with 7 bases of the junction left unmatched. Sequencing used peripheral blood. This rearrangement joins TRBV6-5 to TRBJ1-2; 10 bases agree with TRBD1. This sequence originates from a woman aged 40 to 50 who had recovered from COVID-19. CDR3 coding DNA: TGTGCCAGCAGTACCGGGACAGGGGTTGGCTATGGCTACACCTTC. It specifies CASSTGTGVGYGYTF.